What follows are 9 T cell receptor beta chains derived from one specimen sequenced in a study of cytomegalovirus exposure and HLA in healthy donors (dated by TCRdb to 2017 to 2019). The library was produced with the immunoSEQ multiplex PCR assay. The multiplex PCR relied on a mix of 60 forward primers for TCR Vbeta segments and 13 reverse primers for TCR Jbeta segments. TCRdb took this table from immuneACCESS and kept in-frame rearrangements with V and J called. Such tables lack part of the clones; where checked against another copy, unresolved V genes explain under half of the gap, and the rest is unexplained. This sample holds 150,000 to 200,000 clones; approximately 83% were observed only once. Almost 9.5% of the sample is in the top ten clones. Sequenced sample: PBMCs. Source of these receptors: a man younger than 30 in good health and CMV-seropositive.

The chain is built from TRBV7-2 and TRBJ1-2, with TRBD1 matching over 8 bases. Germline V gives CDR1 SGHTA, CDR2 FQGNSA. The junction had 5 bases not matched to a gene; V was cut back by 4 bases and J by 7 bases. This CDR3 comprises 13 residues. The CDR3 loop is CASSSGQGIGYTF. The DNA of the CDR3 is TGTGCCAGCAGCTCCGGACAGGGAATTGGCTACACCTTC.

The sample holds one count of this clone. The chain has TRBV2 and TRBJ2-2; 9 bases match TRBD2. Germline V gives CDR1 SNHLY, CDR2 FYNNEI. This CDR3 has 15 amino acids. V lost 8 bases and J lost 7; bases outside the gene matches: 11. The CDR3 region has the DNA TGTGCCAGCGGGGTGAATGCGGGGGGGCTCGGGGAGCTGTTTTTT. As protein: CASGVNAGGLGELFF.

The rearrangement joins TRBV4-1 to TRBJ2-5, with 13 bases matching TRBD2. The CDR3 loop spans 15 amino acids. The germline V gene encodes CDR1 MGHRA and CDR2 YSYEKL. Losses at the gene ends were 1 base for V and 4 bases for J; bases not matched to a gene: 0. CDR3 nucleotide sequence: TGCGCCAGCAGCCAAGGACTAGCGGGGGGAGAGACCCAGTACTTC. Its translation is CASSQGLAGGETQYF.

The chain links TRBV7-6 to TRBJ2-3, with 10 nucleotides matching TRBD2. The germline gives CDR1 SGHVS, CDR2 FNYEAQ. CDR3 length equals 18 residues. The V and J ends lost 1 base and 2 bases, in that order; junction bases with no gene match: 9. The CDR3 DNA reads TGTGCCAGCAGCTTAGATCTAGCGGGGGCCTCTAACACAGATACGCAGTATTTT. This sequence encodes CASSLDLAGASNTDTQYF.

The rearrangement links TRBV15 to TRBJ2-1, with D perhaps matching TRBD2 (7 bases). Trimming removed 0 bases at V and 2 bases at J, with 11 bases between. Germline loops: CDR1 LNHNV, CDR2 YYDKDF (reference sequence). There are 16 residues in the CDR3. CDR3 sequence (DNA): TGTGCCACCAGCAGAGATGGGGGGGGCCCCTACAATGAGCAGTTCTTC. Amino acids: CATSRDGGGPYNEQFF.

The J gene is TRBJ2-2, the V gene TRBV9; D not resolved. The V and J ends lost 0 bases and 6 bases respectively, with 3 bases between them. The CDR3 consists of 12 residues. CDR1 is SGDLS and CDR2 is YYNGEE in the germline V gene. In nucleotides, the CDR3 is TGTGCCAGCAGCGTAGCTCCCGGGGAGCTGTTTTTT. This gives the protein CASSVAPGELFF.

The chain links TRBV5-1 to TRBJ2-2; 9 bases line up with TRBD1. V dropped 4 bases and J dropped 5; count of bases not matched to a gene: 6. This CDR3 contains 15 residues. Germline CDR1 is SGHRS and CDR2 is YFSETQ. In DNA form, the CDR3 reads TGCGCCAGCAGCCCGGGGACAGGGCGGACCGGGGAGCTGTTTTTT. As protein: CASSPGTGRTGELFF.

The chain employs TRBV4-1 and TRBJ2-7, with no clear D. The germline gives CDR1 MGHRA, CDR2 YSYEKL. V lost 5 bases and J 0 bases, leaving 14 bases between the germline ends. This CDR3 is 15 amino acids long. The CDR3 nucleotides are TGCGCCAGCAGCTCCAAAGATTGGCCCTCCTACGAGCAGTACTTC. Its protein product is CASSSKDWPSYEQYF.

The chain couples TRBV5-1 to TRBJ2-2; D gene unclear. CDR3 length: 14 residues. Germline-derived CDR1 and CDR2 are SGHRS and YFSETQ. The V end was cut by 1 base, the J end by 0 bases, with 4 bases between. The CDR3 is CASSLTTNTGELFF. As DNA, the CDR3 is TGCGCCAGCAGCTTGACAACGAACACCGGGGAGCTGTTTTTT.